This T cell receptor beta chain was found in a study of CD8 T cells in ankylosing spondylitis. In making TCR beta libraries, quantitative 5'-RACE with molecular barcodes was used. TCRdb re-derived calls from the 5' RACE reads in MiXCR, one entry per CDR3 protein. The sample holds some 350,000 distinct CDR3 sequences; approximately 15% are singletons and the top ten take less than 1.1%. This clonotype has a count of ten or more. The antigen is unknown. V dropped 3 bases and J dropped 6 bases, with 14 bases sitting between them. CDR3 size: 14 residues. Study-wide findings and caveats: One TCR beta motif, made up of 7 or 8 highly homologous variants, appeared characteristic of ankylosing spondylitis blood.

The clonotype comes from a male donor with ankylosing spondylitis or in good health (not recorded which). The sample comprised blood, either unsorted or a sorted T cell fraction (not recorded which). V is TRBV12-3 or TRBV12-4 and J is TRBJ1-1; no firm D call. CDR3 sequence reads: CASSFGSSIAEAFF. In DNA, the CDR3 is TGTGCCAGCAGTTTCGGGTCGTCTATCGCTGAAGCTTTCTTT.